These T cell receptor beta chains were read from a single sample in a study of T-cell memory formation after mild COVID-19. TCRdb reanalysed the 5' RACE reads using MiXCR and keeps one entry per CDR3 protein. The sample gives more than 400,000 distinct CDR3 sequences, over 15% of which show up once; approximately 13% is in the top ten. The sample taken for sequencing was PBMCs or a T cell subset sorted from them (not recorded which). Every receptor here comes from an adult woman who had mild COVID-19 (a few samples of this study predate the infection). Cell type and time point are not known. CDR3s include the opening cysteine and the closing phenylalanine or tryptophan. A D gene is named only where the DNA matches it firmly.

d_gene | len | v_gene | CDR3aa
. | 14 | TRBV7-9 | CASSHGRITDTQYF
. | 13 | TRBV24-1 | CATSLTSIGEQFF
. | 17 | TRBV24-1 | CAIGGLGSGSSYNEQFF
. | 14 | TRBV4-2 | CASSQEGVGYGYTF
TRBD1 | 16 | TRBV6-5 | CASSYLPTGEVHEQYF
. | 14 | TRBV7-3 | CASSLLPQATEAFF
. | 15 | TRBV7-9 | CASSVSASALYEQYF
. | 11 | TRBV10-3 | CAISASHGYTF
. | 14 | TRBV9 | CASSVGGENSPLHF
TRBD1 | 15 | TRBV5-4 | CASSHGNQGGWEAFF
. | 16 | TRBV24-1 | CATSDPGGQTTGELFF
. | 16 | TRBV5-4 | CASSLGDSLAKNIQYF
. | 15 | TRBV27 | CASSYLPIGTNEQFF
. | 15 | TRBV24-1 | CATSDLKLRGGEQFF
TRBD2 | 19 | TRBV6-1 | CASRLPPGLAVGLLDTQYF
. | 15 | TRBV4-3 | CASSQERTGTGELFF
. | 15 | TRBV20-1 | CSARRGAGANEKLFF
. | 15 | TRBV12-3/TRBV12-4 | CASSSSVGGLSPLHF
TRBD2 | 14 | TRBV6-5 | CASNEGGPGREQFF
TRBD2 | 15 | TRBV5-1 | CASSGPGLAGDEQFF
. | 16 | TRBV7-3 | CASSLTPGVRGNEQFF
. | 14 | TRBV3-1 | CASSPTGSYQGYTF
TRBD1 | 15 | TRBV12-3/TRBV12-4 | CASSIHRGSYNEQFF
. | 15 | TRBV6-1 | CASSSTTGTPYEQYF
. | 17 | TRBV9 | CASSVVGGGGVNTEAFF
. | 13 | TRBV24-1 | CATSDAVGDTQYF
. | 15 | TRBV7-2 | CASSLSLNNVYEQYF
. | 14 | TRBV5-1 | CASRFGPTGETQYF
TRBD2 | 21 | TRBV4-1 | CASSQDPGGPRLAGGQETQYF
. | 17 | TRBV12-3/TRBV12-4 | CASSTGNTAPGANVLTF
. | 13 | TRBV10-2 | CASRIREAQPQHF
. | 15 | TRBV24-1 | CATSDSGLPIYEQYF
. | 14 | TRBV15 | CATSPQVYTDTQYF
TRBD1 | 15 | TRBV7-8 | CASSRGQGFFSEAFF
. | 14 | TRBV4-1 | CASSQRTTLGEQYF
. | 13 | TRBV7-9 | CASSLSGTHEQYF
. | 13 | TRBV6-1 | CASSEGLREEQYF
. | 15 | TRBV5-1 | CASSLVSGDSYEQYF
TRBD2 | 15 | TRBV7-3 | CASSLTRLAENEQFF
TRBD2 | 15 | TRBV7-9 | CASSFPRGRVYEQYF
. | 12 | TRBV24-1 | CAARTALGEQFF